The next 20 T cell receptor beta chains were all read from a single sample in a study of T and B cells in COVID-19 patients. From blood, about 240-500 ng of genomic DNA served as TRB template. BIOMED2 TRB-A/B primer pools were used in multiplex TRB PCR. From the multiplex PCR reads, TCRdb called clonotypes with MiXCR, one entry per CDR3 protein. The sample contains roughly 8,100 distinct CDR3 sequences, less than 35% of which appear only once. Sequences were obtained from blood. These receptor sequences come from a human donor with active COVID-19.

This clonotype was observed a few times. This chain uses TRBV7-9 with TRBJ2-3, with 8 bases fitting TRBD1. The CDR3 has 16 amino acids. V was clipped by 1 base and J by 2 bases; unmatched bases: 5. Per germline, CDR1 SEHNR and CDR2 FQNEAQ (reference sequence). CDR3 coding DNA: TGTGCCAGCAGCTTAGGGGCACAGGGGGACACAGATACGCAGTATTTT. Protein: CASSLGAQGDTDTQYF.

Only a few counts were recorded for this clonotype. The chain employs TRBV4-3 and TRBJ2-7; D is undetermined. The CDR3 is 15 residues long. CDR1 LGHNA and CDR2 YSLEER come from the germline V gene. The ends were cut back, 0 bases at V and 0 bases at J, with 9 bases in the middle. The CDR3, as DNA: TGCGCCAGCAGCCAAGATTGGTCCTACTCCTACGAGCAGTACTTC. Translation: CASSQDWSYSYEQYF.

This clonotype has just a few counts. The genes are TRBV5-4 and TRBJ2-1; 12 bases align to TRBD1. The V segment lost 4 bases and the J segment 7 bases; nucleotides outside the gene matches: 9. CDR1 SGHNT and CDR2 YYREEE come from the germline V gene (reference sequence). This CDR3 is 16 amino acids long. DNA of the CDR3: TGTGCCAGCAGCGCAAGGTTGGGACAGGGGGCGAATGAGCAGTTCTTC. The encoded protein is CASSARLGQGANEQFF.

This chain uses TRBV11-3 with TRBJ1-5; D is unresolved. Trimming removed 8 bases from V and 4 bases from J, with 12 bases in between. Germline CDR1 and CDR2: SGHNT and YENEEA. There are 13 residues in the CDR3. CDR3 loop: CASARLGNQPQHF. The CDR3 DNA is TGTGCCAGCGCTCGGCTTGGAAATCAGCCCCAGCATTTT.

As to this clonotype: A single base separates this from a much larger clone, so it may be a read error. The V and J genes are TRBV12-3 or TRBV12-4 and TRBJ1-2; tentative D call: TRBD1 (6 bases). The CDR3 length is 14 residues. The V end lost 1 base, the J end lost 4 bases, and 10 bases lay between the germline ends. CDR3 sequence reads: CASSLDQGSYGYTF. CDR3 DNA: TGTGCCAGCAGTTTAGATCAGGGGAGCTATGGCTACACCTTC.

This clonotype is medium-sized in the sample. V and J are TRBV6-5 and TRBJ2-7; no clear D gene. Germline V gives CDR1 MNHEY, CDR2 SVGAGI. The CDR3 loop spans 13 amino acids. The V and J ends lost 6 bases and 7 bases respectively, with 16 bases between them. In DNA, the CDR3 is TGTGCCAGCAGCCTCGGTCCGGGCGGTGAGCAGTACTTC. This gives the protein CASSLGPGGEQYF.

The count of this clonotype is one. The V call is TRBV12-3 or TRBV12-4, the J call TRBJ1-5; no clear D. CDR3 length equals 14 residues. V was pared by 5 bases and J by 6 bases, with 14 bases between. The CDR3 nucleotides are TGTGCCAGCAGTGTCACATTATCCCTTCAGCCCCAGCATTTT. Translating it yields CASSVTLSLQPQHF.

This clonotype came up a few times. V is TRBV20-1 and J is TRBJ2-5; 8 bases agree with TRBD1. The J call could be wrong; TRBJ2-7 is a better fit for the DNA end. Germline loops: CDR1 DFQATT, CDR2 SNEGSKA (reference sequence). CDR3 size: 13 residues. The CDR3 region has the DNA TGCAGTGCTACAGGACAGGGAGGTCACGAGCAGTACTTC. Translated, it gives CSATGQGGHEQYF.

Remarks on this clonotype: This sequence may be a read error, since a much larger clone differs from it by one base. The rearrangement links TRBV27 to TRBJ2-1, with no clear D. CDR1 and CDR2 from the germline V gene are MNHEY and SMNVEV (reference sequence). The CDR3 contains 16 residues. For the CDR3, the DNA is TGTGCCAGCAGTTTCACACTCAGCCCCTCCCACAATGAGCAGTTCTTC. The encoded protein is CASSFTLSPSHNEQFF.

Regarding this clonotype: A much bigger clone sits one base away, suggesting this may be a read error. The gene calls are TRBV19 and TRBJ1-5; 8 nucleotides line up with TRBD1. Germline V gives CDR1 LNHDA, CDR2 SQIVND (reference sequence). This CDR3 is 15 amino acids long. DNA of the CDR3: TGTACCAGTACCACAGGGGGAGGTGGCAATCAGCCCCAGCATTTT. Its translation is CTSTTGGGGNQPQHF.

This clonotype is judged medium-sized. The rearrangement uses TRBV27 and TRBJ2-7; the match to TRBD2 covers 7 bases. CDR1 is MNHEY and CDR2 is SMNVEV in the germline V gene (reference sequence). The J segment lost 1 base and the V segment lost 6 bases, leaving 9 bases of the junction unmatched. CDR3 length equals 15 residues. The CDR3 region has the DNA TGTGCCAGCAGAAGGGAGGGATTAATGTCCTACGAGCAGTACGTC. Translation: CASRREGLMSYEQYV.

This chain links TRBV6-2 or TRBV6-3 with TRBJ2-2, with 7 bases identical to TRBD2. The ends lost 3 bases at V and 5 bases at J; junction bases unmatched: 6. This CDR3 is built from 15 residues. The germline CDR1 and CDR2 sequences are MNHEY and SVGEGT. The CDR3 sequence is CASSYWREGTGELFF. The CDR3 nucleotides read TGTGCCAGCAGTTATTGGAGGGAGGGAACCGGGGAGCTGTTTTTT.

The V gene is TRBV5-1, the J gene TRBJ2-4; 11 bases align to TRBD2. CDR3 length: 17 amino acids. Trimming took 3 bases from V and 7 from J; bases not matched to a gene: 12. CDR1 and CDR2 from the germline V gene are SGHRS and YFSETQ. Here the CDR3 reads CASSSGVSGGEDNIQYF. CDR3 DNA sequence: TGCGCCAGCAGCTCTGGGGTTAGCGGGGGGGAAGACAACATTCAGTACTTC.

This clonotype is large (0.1 to 1%). The chain is built from TRBV29-1 and TRBJ2-2; no definite D call. Germline V gives CDR1 SQVTM, CDR2 ANQGSEA. This CDR3 is built from 13 residues. The V gene lost 3 bases and the J gene lost 5 bases, with 10 bases spanning the gap. The CDR3 loop reads CSVDQQQTGELFF. The DNA of the CDR3 is TGCAGCGTTGATCAGCAGCAAACCGGGGAGCTGTTTTTT.

This clonotype is termed medium-sized. The rearrangement links TRBV19 to TRBJ2-1, with D perhaps TRBD1 or TRBD2 (6 bases each). V lost 7 bases and J lost 9, with 25 bases in between. Germline CDR1 LNHDA, CDR2 SQIVND (reference sequence). This CDR3 contains 16 residues. CDR3 loop: CASTPKGGRFVFEQFF. In nucleotides, the CDR3 is TGTGCCAGTACCCCTAAAGGGGGGCGCTTTGTGTTTGAGCAGTTCTTC.

In this sample, this clonotype is medium-sized. The genes are TRBV27 and TRBJ2-3; 8 bases line up with TRBD2. The CDR3 extends over 14 amino acids. J lost 1 base, V lost 6 bases, and 3 bases had no gene match. Germline-derived CDR1 and CDR2 are MNHEY and SMNVEV (reference sequence). The CDR3 sequence: CASSLLAGTDTQYF. CDR3 sequence (DNA): TGTGCCAGCAGCCTACTAGCGGGCACAGATACGCAGTATTTT.

The table lists this clonotype with a few counts. The rearrangement uses TRBV5-6 and TRBJ2-1, with D possibly being TRBD1 (6 bases). The CDR3 sequence is 19 residues long. V was pared by 4 bases and J by 1 base, with 24 bases between. Looked up from germline, CDR1 is SGHDT and CDR2 is YYEEEE. As DNA, the CDR3 is TGTGCCAGCAGCCCGACAGGCTCTGAGTACCCTACGTCCTACAATGAGCAGTTCTTC. Protein: CASSPTGSEYPTSYNEQFF.

V gene TRBV20-1 combines with J gene TRBJ2-3, with TRBD2 matching over 8 bases. The CDR3 contains 16 residues. J gave up 7 bases and V 5 bases, and 17 bases lay outside the gene matches. The germline CDR1 and CDR2 sequences are DFQATT and SNEGSKA (reference sequence). In DNA form, the CDR3 reads TGCAGTGCTGTTGGGGCTAGCGGGTTGCTGGGGAATACGCAGTATTTT. Translated: CSAVGASGLLGNTQYF.

This clonotype is labeled as medium-sized. The V call is TRBV19, the J call TRBJ1-1; D is undetermined. Trimming took off 0 bases at V and 7 bases at J, with 6 bases between the two ends. This CDR3 region has 12 residues. CDR1 and CDR2 from the germline V gene are LNHDA and SQIVND (reference sequence). CDR3 in DNA: TGTGCCAGTAGTATAGATCTGAGTGAAGCTTTCTTT. Protein product: CASSIDLSEAFF. Complete variable domain (other parts from reference TRBV19 and TRBJ1-1): DGGITQSPKYLFRKEGQNVTLSCEQNLNHDAMYWYRQDPGQGLRLIYYSQIVNDFQKGDIAEGYSVSREKKESFPLTVTSAQKNPTAFYLCASSIDLSEAFFGQGTRLTVV.

The chain combines TRBV6-9 with TRBJ1-2, with D maybe TRBD1 (5 bases). The CDR3 length is 15 residues. Germline V gene data show CDR1 as MNHGY and CDR2 as SVAAGI. Between the trimmed V and J ends, which lost 6 bases and 4 bases, there was a span of 18 bases. Here the CDR3 DNA reads TGTGCCAGCAGCCTCGAATTGAGGGGAGGCTATGGCTACACCTTC. Its translation: CASSLELRGGYGYTF.